The 28 T cell receptor beta chains presented below share a single source sample, sequenced in a study of T-cell memory formation after mild COVID-19 (dated by TCRdb to the early 2020s). Library prep was done by 5' RACE. Sequencing relied on an Illumina NovaSeq 6000. TCRdb cleaned the public reads at Q25 with fastp, built clones with MiXCR and kept in-frame beta chains. Every distinct CDR3 protein forms one entry, paired with its most common genes and DNA. In all, the sample holds fewer than 700,000 distinct CDR3 sequences, and roughly 21% of those were seen once. The top ten clonotypes cover approximately 8.4% of the sample. Sequencing input: PBMCs or a T cell subset sorted from them (not recorded which). The receptor set was obtained from an adult woman who had mild COVID-19 (a few samples of this study predate the infection). The sample titles of this study are shuffled in the database, so cell type and time point are left out; the donor was told from shared clones.

This clonotype was counted only a few times. The chain joins TRBV27 to TRBJ2-5; a possible D gene is TRBD1 (6 bases). Trimming pared 4 bases from V and 1 base from J, leaving 7 bases between. Germline values: CDR1 MNHEY, CDR2 SMNVEV (reference sequence). There are 13 residues in the CDR3. The CDR3 nucleotides read TGTGCCAGCAGTTCAGGGGCCCAAGAGACCCAGTACTTC. The encoded protein is CASSSGAQETQYF.

The J gene is TRBJ2-5, the V gene TRBV12-3 or TRBV12-4, with 11 bases lining up with TRBD2. With V trimmed by 6 bases and J by 5 bases, 11 bases remained unmatched. The CDR3 totals 16 residues. CDR3 region: CASSLLAGVRRETQYF. In nucleotides, the CDR3 is TGTGCCAGCAGCCTACTAGCGGGAGTCCGAAGGGAGACCCAGTACTTC.

The chain joins TRBV24-1 to TRBJ2-7; possibly TRBD1 for D (6 bases). The CDR3 covers 13 residues. Germline assignment: CDR1 KGHDR and CDR2 SFDVKD. Between the trimmed V and J ends, which lost 9 bases and 3 bases, there was a span of 14 bases. CDR3 in DNA: TGTGCCACCCAACCTGGACAGTACTACGAGCAGTACTTC. Its protein product is CATQPGQYYEQYF.

The rearrangement uses TRBV6-6 and TRBJ1-1, with unresolved D. CDR3 length: 14 amino acids. Germline V lookup: CDR1 MNHNY, CDR2 SVGAGI (reference sequence). V lost 7 bases, J lost 5 bases, and 17 bases lay in between. The CDR3 DNA reads as TGTGCCAGCAAAGGCAGCCTACTGTGGACTGAAGCTTTCTTT. Translated: CASKGSLLWTEAFF.

This clonotype was seen only a few times. The chain uses TRBV7-8 and TRBJ2-1; TRBD2 matches 15 bases. Germline CDR1 and CDR2: SGHVS and FQNEAQ. J was trimmed by 4 bases and V by 5 bases; bases with no gene match: 12. The CDR3 totals 19 residues. The CDR3: CASSPSPPGLAGGYNEQFF. Written as DNA, the CDR3 is TGTGCCAGCAGCCCCTCCCCTCCCGGACTAGCGGGGGGGTACAATGAGCAGTTCTTC.

The chain has TRBV12-3 or TRBV12-4 and TRBJ2-1; 8 nucleotides line up with TRBD2. The ends lost 4 bases at V and 4 bases at J; junction bases unmatched: 6. The CDR3 contains 15 residues. The CDR3 is CASSSTAGDYNEQFF. In DNA form, the CDR3 reads TGTGCCAGCAGTTCGACAGCGGGGGATTACAATGAGCAGTTCTTC.

The chain is built from TRBV15 and TRBJ2-1; 7 bases are shared with TRBD1. Germline trimming cut 5 bases from V and 2 bases from J; bases unmatched to any gene: 12. CDR3 size: 17 residues. Germline CDR1 and CDR2: LNHNV and YYDKDF (reference sequence). As DNA, the CDR3 is TGTGCCACCAGCCCCCATAGGGACAGACTAACCTACAATGAGCAGTTCTTC. Its translation is CATSPHRDRLTYNEQFF.

This clonotype was found a few times. Here the CDR3 DNA reads TGTGCCAGCAGCCCCGGGACTAGCCGTGAAGACGAGCAGTACTTC. As protein: CASSPGTSREDEQYF. The chain has TRBV7-3 and TRBJ2-7; 9 positions match TRBD2. Germline V lookup: CDR1 SGHTA, CDR2 FQGTGA. V was clipped by 5 bases and J by 5 bases; unmatched bases: 10. The CDR3 contains 15 residues.

In its sample, this clonotype was seen a few times. The CDR3 sequence is CASSPTDRHSYNSPLHF. The CDR3 coding sequence is TGTGCCAGCAGTCCAACGGACAGACACTCCTATAATTCACCCCTCCACTTT. The chain joins TRBV12-3 or TRBV12-4 to TRBJ1-6; a weak D match, TRBD1 (6 bases). Trimming left V 5 bases short and J 0 bases short, with 14 bases between. The CDR3 spans 17 residues.

This clonotype was seen a handful of times. The chain uses TRBV5-1 and TRBJ2-3; D gene uncertain. V lost 4 bases and J 6 bases, leaving 9 bases between the germline ends. Germline V lookup: CDR1 SGHRS, CDR2 YFSETQ. This CDR3 has 12 residues. CDR3 sequence reads: CASSPNSDTQYF. The CDR3 DNA is TGCGCCAGCAGCCCCAATTCGGATACGCAGTATTTT.

This clonotype was picked up many times. At one boundary the junction diverges from the germline segment, which might be a read error. The chain employs TRBV12-3 or TRBV12-4 and TRBJ2-1; no clear D gene. This CDR3 is 14 amino acids long. CDR3 region: CASSLGLSYNEQFF. In DNA form, the CDR3 reads TGTGCCAGCAGCTTAGGTCTCTCCTACAATGAGCAGTTCTTC.

This clonotype has just a few counts. V gene TRBV6-5 combines with J gene TRBJ1-2; tentative D call: TRBD1 (6 bases). The CDR3 is 15 residues long. Germline CDR1 is MNHEY and CDR2 is SVGAGI. V was cut by 7 bases and J by 8 bases, with 23 bases left in between. CDR3 bases: TGTGCCAGCAACCCGGCTGGGGGGCGGTTCGACGGCTACACCTTC. It specifies CASNPAGGRFDGYTF.

This clonotype was picked up a small number of times. This chain links TRBV6-6 with TRBJ1-6; TRBD1 matches 7 bases. CDR3 length equals 15 residues. Trimming cost V 4 bases and J 7 bases; bases outside gene matches: 7. The germline gives CDR1 MNHNY, CDR2 SVGAGI (reference sequence). CDR3 in DNA: TGTGCCAGCAGTTCTCCGGGACAGACAAATTCACCCCTCCACTTT. This codes for CASSSPGQTNSPLHF.

The rearrangement uses TRBV10-3 and TRBJ2-5; D ambiguous. Trimming left V 2 bases short and J 2 bases short, with 3 bases between. Germline assignment: CDR1 ENHRY and CDR2 SYGVKD. This CDR3 region has 12 residues. CDR3 region: CAISEQQETQYF. The CDR3 DNA reads as TGTGCCATCAGTGAGCAACAAGAGACCCAGTACTTC.

The chain is built from TRBV2 and TRBJ2-5; D uncertain. The ends were cut back, 0 bases at V and 0 bases at J, with 5 bases in the middle. The CDR3 consists of 14 residues. Germline V CDR1 and CDR2: SNHLY, FYNNEI. The CDR3 is CASSEALYQETQYF. The CDR3 coding sequence is TGTGCCAGCAGTGAAGCCCTGTACCAAGAGACCCAGTACTTC.

This clonotype was found a few times. The chain has TRBV29-1 and TRBJ1-5; a possible D gene is TRBD1 (5 bases). Looked up from germline, CDR1 is SQVTM and CDR2 is ANQGSEA. The CDR3 covers 13 residues. Trimming removed 5 bases from V and 8 bases from J, with 16 bases in between. CDR3 in DNA: TGCAGCGTTCAGGACACCCCAGGAGAGCCCCAGCATTTT. As protein: CSVQDTPGEPQHF.

This clonotype has just a few counts. The chain employs TRBV11-2 and TRBJ2-1; TRBD2 matches at 12 bases. The J segment lost 9 bases and the V segment lost 5 bases, leaving 8 bases of the junction unmatched. Germline V gives CDR1 SGHAT, CDR2 FQNNGV. The CDR3 contains 15 residues. The CDR3 region has the DNA TGTGCCAGCAGCATAAGGACTAGCGGGAATGGTGAGCAGTTCTTC. It is translated as CASSIRTSGNGEQFF.

This clonotype was seen repeatedly, ten times or more. The chain combines TRBV5-1 with TRBJ2-3, with 7 bases that match TRBD1. CDR1 SGHRS and CDR2 YFSETQ come from the germline V gene. With V trimmed by 4 bases and J by 3 bases, 5 bases remained unmatched. The CDR3 extends over 14 amino acids. Here the CDR3 DNA reads TGCGCCAGCAGCACAAGACAGGGAACAGATACGCAGTATTTT. Amino acid sequence: CASSTRQGTDTQYF.

V usage is TRBV5-6 and J usage is TRBJ1-5; the D is unclear. This CDR3 spans 14 amino acids. The ends were cut back, 3 bases at V and 4 bases at J, with 11 bases in the middle. Germline V CDR1 and CDR2: SGHDT, YYEEEE. In DNA form, the CDR3 reads TGTGCCAGCAGCTCGTACAAGCAGAATCAGCCCCAGCATTTT. This sequence encodes CASSSYKQNQPQHF.

This sequence joins TRBV7-6 and TRBJ2-1; TRBD2 matches at 8 bases. The CDR3 length is 18 residues. Per the germline V gene, CDR1 is SGHVS and CDR2 is FNYEAQ. The trim removed 1 base at V and 2 bases at J, leaving 10 bases unmatched. CDR3 coding DNA: TGTGCCAGCAGCTTAGTGGGTTGGGTAGCGGGGCCCTACAATGAGCAGTTCTTC. This codes for CASSLVGWVAGPYNEQFF.

The chain joins TRBV7-9 to TRBJ2-7; 7 bases fit TRBD1. In germline, CDR1 is SEHNR, CDR2 FQNEAQ (reference sequence). V lost 1 base and J lost 4; bases outside the gene matches: 4. This CDR3 is 14 amino acids long. The CDR3 is CASSLGGGMYEQYF. CDR3 DNA: TGTGCCAGCAGCTTAGGAGGGGGCATGTACGAGCAGTACTTC.

This clonotype is a singleton in its sample. The junction shows a germline mismatch at one end, possibly a read error. The chain combines TRBV6-5 with TRBJ2-2, with TRBD2 identical over 9 bases. This CDR3 contains 17 residues. Germline CDR1 and CDR2: MNHEY and SVGAGI. CDR3 residues: CSSSYSIAGEGTGELFF. The CDR3 nucleotides are TGTTCCAGCAGTTACTCGATAGCGGGGGAGGGCACCGGGGAGCTGTTTTTT.

Only a few counts were recorded for this clonotype. J is TRBJ2-1 and V is TRBV2; 7 positions agree with TRBD2. The CDR3 sequence is 12 residues long. Germline values: CDR1 SNHLY, CDR2 FYNNEI. V lost 6 bases to trimming and J lost 9 bases; unmatched junction nucleotides: 5. The CDR3 sequence: CASRASGGEQFF. The CDR3, as DNA: TGTGCCAGCAGGGCTAGCGGAGGTGAGCAGTTCTTC.

J is TRBJ2-7 and V is TRBV20-1; TRBD1 matches 10 bases. Germline CDR1 reads DFQATT; CDR2 reads SNEGSKA (reference sequence). The CDR3 runs 12 residues. The V gene end was trimmed by 6 bases and the J gene end by 3 bases; junction bases not matched to a gene: 2. CDR3 in amino acids: CSARTGGYEQYF. The CDR3 DNA is TGCAGTGCCCGGACAGGGGGCTACGAGCAGTACTTC.

Many counts were recorded for this clonotype. The chain has TRBV29-1 and TRBJ2-4; 7 bases fit TRBD2. The CDR3 is 12 residues long. V lost 3 bases, J lost 13 bases, and 9 bases stayed unmatched. Germline CDR1 reads SQVTM; CDR2 reads ANQGSEA. The CDR3 spells CSVEGREGLQYF. Written as DNA, the CDR3 is TGCAGCGTTGAGGGCAGGGAGGGTTTACAGTACTTC.

The V gene is TRBV6-6, the J gene TRBJ2-3, with 9 bases identical to TRBD2. Germline V gives CDR1 MNHNY, CDR2 SVGAGI (reference sequence). V shed 6 bases, J shed 3 bases, and the junction held 7 bases outside the gene matches. CDR3 length: 15 residues. CDR3 loop: CASRPGGRGTDTQYF. CDR3 sequence (DNA): TGTGCCAGCAGGCCTGGCGGGAGGGGGACAGATACGCAGTATTTT.

This chain connects TRBV19 to TRBJ1-1, with D perhaps matching TRBD1 (5 bases). Germline CDR1 and CDR2: LNHDA and SQIVND (reference sequence). Trimming cost V 1 base and J 1 base, with 19 bases left between them. This CDR3 has 18 residues. This chain's CDR3 is CASSIGGRGRVPNTEAFF. The CDR3 DNA reads as TGTGCCAGTAGTATAGGCGGAAGGGGCCGGGTTCCGAACACTGAAGCTTTCTTT.

This clonotype was counted ten times or more. The V and J genes are TRBV18 and TRBJ1-2, with D hard to call. Germline loops: CDR1 KGHSH, CDR2 LQKENI. CDR3 size: 15 residues. Trimming stripped 3 bases from V and 0 bases from J, with 11 bases between. CDR3 in amino acids: CASSPDLSSNYGYTF. Here the CDR3 DNA reads TGTGCCAGCTCACCCGACTTAAGTTCTAACTATGGCTACACCTTC.